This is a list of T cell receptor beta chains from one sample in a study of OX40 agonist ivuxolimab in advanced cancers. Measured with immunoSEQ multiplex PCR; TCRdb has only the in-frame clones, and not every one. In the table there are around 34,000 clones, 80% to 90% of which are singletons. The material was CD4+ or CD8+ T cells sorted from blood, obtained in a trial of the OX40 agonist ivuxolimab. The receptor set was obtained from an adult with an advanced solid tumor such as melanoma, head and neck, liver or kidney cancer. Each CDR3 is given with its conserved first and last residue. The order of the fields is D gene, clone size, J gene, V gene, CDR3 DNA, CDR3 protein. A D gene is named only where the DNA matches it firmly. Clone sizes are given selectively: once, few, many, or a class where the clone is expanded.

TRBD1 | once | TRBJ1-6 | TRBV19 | TGTGCCAGTAGTATGAGAGGACAGGGGGATTCACCCCTCCACTTT | CASSMRGQGDSPLHF
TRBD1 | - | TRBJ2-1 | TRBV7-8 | TGTGCCAGCAGCTCCATTCAGGGGGCAAACTACAATGAGCAGTTCTTC | CASSSIQGANYNEQFF
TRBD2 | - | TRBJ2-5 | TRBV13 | TGTGCCAGCAGCTTAGTCGGCGGGGGGGGCCAAGAGACCCAGTACTTC | CASSLVGGGGQETQYF
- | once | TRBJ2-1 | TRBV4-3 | TGCGCCAGCAGCCAAGATATGGGCTACGGGCAGTTCTTC | CASSQDMGYGQFF
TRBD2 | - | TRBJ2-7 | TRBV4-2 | TGTGCCAGCAGCCAGGGACTACCCACGCCCTACGAGCAGTACTTC | CASSQGLPTPYEQYF
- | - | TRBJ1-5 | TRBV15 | TGTGCCACCAGCAGAGATCTTTTTTCCAATCAGCCCCAGCATTTT | CATSRDLFSNQPQHF
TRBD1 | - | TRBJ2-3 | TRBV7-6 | TGTGCCAGCAGCTCGCGACAGGGGGCGTCGATAGATACGCAGTATTTT | CASSSRQGASIDTQYF
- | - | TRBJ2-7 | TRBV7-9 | TGTGCCAGCAGCTTAGATTACAGGTCCTACGAGCAGTACTTC | CASSLDYRSYEQYF
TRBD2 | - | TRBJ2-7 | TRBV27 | TGTGCCAGCAGTTCAGGACTAGCGGGGCCCCTCGGTGAGCAGTACTTC | CASSSGLAGPLGEQYF
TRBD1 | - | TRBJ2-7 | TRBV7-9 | TGTGCCAGCAGCCGTACAGGGGATCCCTCCTACGAGCAGTACTTC | CASSRTGDPSYEQYF
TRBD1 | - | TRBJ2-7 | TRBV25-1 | TGTGCCAGCAGCACCGGGACAGCAAGCTCCTACGAGCAGTACTTC | CASSTGTASSYEQYF
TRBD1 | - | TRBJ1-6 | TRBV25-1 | TGTGCCAGCAGTCGGACAGGGACAGGGTCACCCCTCCACTTT | CASSRTGTGSPLHF
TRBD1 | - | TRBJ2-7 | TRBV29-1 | TGCAGCGTTCCCGGGACAGGGATTTACGAGCAGTACTTC | CSVPGTGIYEQYF
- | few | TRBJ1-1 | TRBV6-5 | TGTGCCAGCAGTTACGGCCTGCGGGGCACTGAAGCTTTCTTT | CASSYGLRGTEAFF
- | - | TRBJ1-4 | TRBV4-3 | TGCGCCAGCAGCCAAGCGGGGGACGGTGAAAAACTGTTTTTT | CASSQAGDGEKLFF
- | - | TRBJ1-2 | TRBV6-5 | TGTGCCAGCAGCACCACAGGGTCTTATGGCTACACCTTC | CASSTTGSYGYTF
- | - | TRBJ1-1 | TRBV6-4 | TGTGCCAGCAGTGCACAGGGAGGTACTGAAGCTTTCTTT | CASSAQGGTEAFF
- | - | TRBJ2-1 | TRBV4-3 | TGCGCCAGCAGCTCCCGGACAGCTATCGGGGAGCAGTTCTTC | CASSSRTAIGEQFF
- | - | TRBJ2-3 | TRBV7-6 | TGTGCCAGCAGCTTAGTGACTAGTGGAGGGAAAGTGAGCACAGATACGCAGTATTTT | CASSLVTSGGKVSTDTQYF
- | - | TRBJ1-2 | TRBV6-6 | TGTGCCAGCAGCCGATCAAGGGACGGAAGAAACTATGGCTACACCTTC | CASSRSRDGRNYGYTF
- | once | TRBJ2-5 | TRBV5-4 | TGTGCCAGCAGCTTAAGAGGTGGAGCAGCGTACCAAGAGACCCAGTACTTC | CASSLRGGAAYQETQYF
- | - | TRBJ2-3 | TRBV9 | TGTGCCAGCAGCGCGGGACTGCACAACACAGATACGCAGTATTTT | CASSAGLHNTDTQYF
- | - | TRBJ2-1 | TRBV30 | TGTGCCTGGAGTGTAGGGGGGCCCGGTGAGCAGTTCTTC | CAWSVGGPGEQFF
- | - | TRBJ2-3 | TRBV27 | TGTGCAAGCAGTCCCGCGGTCCTCACAGATACGCAGTATTTT | CASSPAVLTDTQYF
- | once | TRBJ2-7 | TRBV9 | TGTGCCAGCAGCGTAGTTAGTGGGGACGAGCAGTACTTC | CASSVVSGDEQYF
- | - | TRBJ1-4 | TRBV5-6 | TGTGCCAGCAGCTCGCACAGTGCAACTAATGAAAAACTGTTTTTT | CASSSHSATNEKLFF
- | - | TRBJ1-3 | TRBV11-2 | TGTGCCAGCAGTTACGGACGGCTCTCTGGAAACACCATATATTTT | CASSYGRLSGNTIYF
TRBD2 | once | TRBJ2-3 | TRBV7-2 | TGTGCCAGCAGCTTAGGAGGGACTAGCGGTAATACGCAGTATTTT | CASSLGGTSGNTQYF
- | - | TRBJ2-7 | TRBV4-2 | TGTGCCAGCAGCCAGGGCAGGGAGTACGAGCAGTACTTC | CASSQGREYEQYF
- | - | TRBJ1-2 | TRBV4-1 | TGCGCCAGCAGCCTTCGGCCGGGGATCGAAGGCTACACCTTC | CASSLRPGIEGYTF
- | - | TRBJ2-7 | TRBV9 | TGTGCCAGCAGCGCGGGACCGCCCTCCTACGAGCAGTACTTC | CASSAGPPSYEQYF
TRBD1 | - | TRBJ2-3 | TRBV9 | TGTGCCAGCAGCGTCGGACAGGCAGTCACAGATACGCAGTATTTT | CASSVGQAVTDTQYF
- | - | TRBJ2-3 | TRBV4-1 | TGCGCCAGCAGCCAAGATGGAGGAACAGATACGCAGTATTTT | CASSQDGGTDTQYF
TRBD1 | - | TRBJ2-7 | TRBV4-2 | TGTGCCAGCAGCCAAGATGGCGGGACAGGAGACTACGAGCAGTACTTC | CASSQDGGTGDYEQYF
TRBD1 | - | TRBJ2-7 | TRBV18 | TGTGCCAGCTCATCGGCGGACAGGGGGCGAGTCTACGAGCAGTACTTC | CASSSADRGRVYEQYF
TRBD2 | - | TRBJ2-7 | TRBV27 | TGTGCCAGCAGTTTTAGCGGGGGATCCTACGAGCAGTACTTC | CASSFSGGSYEQYF
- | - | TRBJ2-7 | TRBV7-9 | TGTGCCAGCAGCTCCCCCCAGGGGGGACTCTACGAGCAGTACTTC | CASSSPQGGLYEQYF
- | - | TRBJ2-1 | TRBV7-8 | TGTGCCAGCAGCCGTGGGGCAGGGGGGAATGAGCAGTTCTTC | CASSRGAGGNEQFF
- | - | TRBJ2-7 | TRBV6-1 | TGTGCCAGCAGTGAAGCTAGCTACGAGCAGTACTTC | CASSEASYEQYF
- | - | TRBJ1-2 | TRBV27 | TGTGCCAGCATCGGACTGGGAAGTGATGGCTACACCTTC | CASIGLGSDGYTF
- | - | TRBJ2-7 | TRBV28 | TGTGCCAGCAGTTTGGGAGGCACTGGGGACGAGCAGTACTTC | CASSLGGTGDEQYF
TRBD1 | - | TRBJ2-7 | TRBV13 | TGTGCCAGCCGGGGAGACAGGGGCTACGAGCAGTACTTC | CASRGDRGYEQYF